The 11 T cell receptor beta chains in this list originate from one sample, sequenced in a study of shared clonotypes between healthy human individuals. The data were produced by immunoSEQ multiplex PCR, yet TCRdb's version contains in-frame clones alone and is incomplete. The table has about 680,000 clones, approximately 90% seen once. Terminally differentiated effector memory CD45RA+ cells were excluded by CCR7 positive selection of CD45RO-negative cells. Sequencing was performed on naive CD8+ T cells sorted from blood. The receptor source for this set is a man aged 30 to 39 in good health.

The chain couples TRBV7-9 to TRBJ2-1, with 16 positions matching TRBD2. The CDR3 is made up of 18 amino acids. Germline V lookup: CDR1 SEHNR, CDR2 FQNEAQ (reference sequence). The trim removed 4 bases at V and 1 base at J, leaving 4 bases unmatched. CDR3 sequence: CASSSGLAGGISYNEQFF. CDR3 bases: TGTGCCAGCAGCTCGGGACTAGCGGGAGGGATATCCTACAATGAGCAGTTCTTC.

The chain couples TRBV27 to TRBJ2-3, with TRBD2 identical over 14 bases. The V segment lost 7 bases and the J segment 4 bases; nucleotides outside the gene matches: 7. The CDR3 extends over 16 amino acids. Germline-derived CDR1 and CDR2 are MNHEY and SMNVEV (reference sequence). CDR3 in amino acids: CASNLKTSGRADTQYF. The CDR3 DNA reads TGTGCCAGCAACCTCAAGACTAGCGGGAGGGCAGATACGCAGTATTTT.

The chain carries TRBV18 and TRBJ2-1; the D gene is possibly TRBD2 (6 bases). CDR3 length: 16 amino acids. Germline V lookup: CDR1 KGHSH, CDR2 LQKENI. Trimming cost V 4 bases and J 0 bases, with 13 bases left between them. The CDR3 here is CASSRTSSGSYNEQFF. The CDR3, as DNA: TGTGCCAGCTCACGAACTAGCTCAGGCTCCTACAATGAGCAGTTCTTC.

The chain recombines TRBV19 with TRBJ1-2; possibly TRBD1 for D (6 bases). Germline loops: CDR1 LNHDA, CDR2 SQIVND (reference sequence). Trimming cost V 5 bases and J 8 bases, with 21 bases left between them. This CDR3 has 15 residues. The CDR3 spells CASSASPRQVWGYTF. The CDR3 nucleotides read TGTGCCAGTAGTGCCTCCCCCAGACAGGTGTGGGGCTACACCTTC.

V is TRBV25-1 and J is TRBJ1-5; D call uncertain. V shed 2 bases and J shed 7 bases, with 15 bases lying between them. This CDR3 spans 15 amino acids. Germline-derived CDR1 and CDR2 are MGHDK and SYGVNS. The CDR3: CASSEDVSLGQPQHF. The CDR3 DNA follows: TGTGCCAGCAGTGAAGACGTATCCTTAGGCCAGCCCCAGCATTTT.

This clone was seen only once. CDR3 bases: TGTGCCAGCAGCGGACAGGGCCTATATACGCAGTATTTT. This translates into CASSGQGLYTQYF. The genes are TRBV9 and TRBJ2-3; TRBD1 matches 7 bases. The V gene end was trimmed by 3 bases and the J gene end by 7 bases; junction bases not matched to a gene: 5. Germline V gene sequence: CDR1 SGDLS, CDR2 YYNGEE. The CDR3 length is 13 residues. Based on the CDR3 plus reference TRBV9 and TRBJ2-3, the full variable domain is DSGVTQTPKHLITATGQRVTLRCSPRSGDLSVYWYQQSLDQGLQFLIQYYNGEERAKGNILERFSAQQFPDLHSELNLSSLELGDSALYFCASSGQGLYTQYFGPGTRLTVL.

The CDR3 coding sequence is TGTGCCAGCAGCTTAGGTAATGATGCGGACCCACGGGGGAACACCATATATTTT. It codes for CASSLGNDADPRGNTIYF. The genes are TRBV11-2 and TRBJ1-3, with D possibly being TRBD1 (5 bases). Germline V lookup: CDR1 SGHAT, CDR2 FQNNGV. The V end lost 1 base, the J end lost 7 bases, and 23 bases lay between the germline ends. The length of the CDR3 is 18 residues.

The J gene is TRBJ2-1, the V gene TRBV28; D is uncertain. V was trimmed by 6 bases and J by 10 bases, leaving 16 bases between them. The germline V gene has CDR1 MDHEN and CDR2 SYDVKM. The CDR3 has 13 amino acids. The CDR3 DNA sequence: TGTGCCAGCAGCCGGGTAGATCCTGGGGAGCAGTTCTTC. As protein: CASSRVDPGEQFF.

The chain combines TRBV9 with TRBJ2-7, with D possibly TRBD1 on 6 matching bases. Germline V gene sequence: CDR1 SGDLS, CDR2 YYNGEE. The CDR3 sequence is 17 residues long. V dropped 0 bases and J dropped 1 base, with 17 bases sitting between them. CDR3 loop: CASSVGSSDRSSYEQYF. CDR3 bases: TGTGCCAGCAGCGTAGGTTCCTCAGACAGGAGTTCCTACGAGCAGTACTTC.

This chain links TRBV27 with TRBJ2-1; 10 positions match TRBD1. V was pared by 5 bases and J by 5 bases, with 6 bases of the junction left unmatched. The germline CDR1 and CDR2 sequences are MNHEY and SMNVEV (reference sequence). The CDR3 is made up of 15 amino acids. CDR3 nucleotides: TGTGCCAGCAGTCCTCCCGGGACAGGGGACAATGAGCAGTTCTTC. It encodes CASSPPGTGDNEQFF.

This rearrangement joins TRBV7-9 to TRBJ2-1; D may be TRBD2 (6 bases). The V end was cut by 5 bases, the J end by 5 bases, with 7 bases between. This CDR3 is 12 amino acids long. Germline CDR1 is SEHNR and CDR2 is FQNEAQ (reference sequence). CDR3 coding DNA: TGTGCCAGCAGCGGAGGGGACAATGAGCAGTTCTTC. It codes for CASSGGDNEQFF.